This TCR beta chain was identified during a study of graft-versus-host responses after intestinal transplantation. Study information: Every one of the recipients received anti-thymocyte globulin induction and afterwards took tacrolimus and steroids for about 3 years. Study-wide findings and caveats: GvH clones appeared in recipient marrow, some first in ileum or blood. Some patients had graft-donor T cell macrochimerism, and their allografts showed high graft-versus-host to host-versus-graft clonal ratios.

TCRdb's copy holds only in-frame clones and misses some; the assay was immunoSEQ multiplex PCR. Among about 130,000 clones listed, roughly 91% were seen once. Note on this clone: Its cognate antigen is unknown.

CDR1 is SGHRS and CDR2 is YFSETQ in the germline V gene. Unmatched junction bases numbered 10, after V lost 0 bases and J lost 2 bases. The CDR3 spans 18 residues. This TCR was sampled from a human donor who received an intestinal transplant. J is TRBJ2-7 and V is TRBV5-1; 11 bases agree with TRBD2. The sequenced sample was unstimulated CD4+ T cells sorted from spleen or lymph node cells, obtained before intestinal transplant. CDR3 in amino acids: CASSLGLAGPPLTYEQYF. In DNA, the CDR3 is TGCGCCAGCAGCTTGGGACTAGCGGGACCCCCCCTTACCTACGAGCAGTACTTC. Using reference TRBV5-1 and TRBJ2-7 for the parts outside the CDR3, the full variable domain is KAGVTQTPRYLIKTRGQQVTLSCSPISGHRSVSWYQQTPGQGLQFLFEYFSETQRNKGNFPGRFSGRQFSNSRSEMNVSTLELGDSALYLCASSLGLAGPPLTYEQYFGPGTRLTVT.